A selection of T cell receptor beta chains follows, all from one sample in a study of blood T cell repertoires in COVID-19. Generated by immunoSEQ multiplex PCR, the TCRdb table keeps only in-frame clones and is missing some. The sample comprises 350,000 to 450,000 clones, nearly 90% of which are singletons, and 1.4% to 1.5% rests with the top ten. The sequenced sample was PBMCs or T cells enriched from blood (not recorded which). The source is a woman aged 18-29 years who had been exposed to COVID-19. CDR3s include the opening cysteine and the closing phenylalanine or tryptophan. D genes are given only for firm matches. Clone sizes are given selectively: once, few, many, or a class where the clone is expanded.

v_gene	d_gene	j_gene	abundance	CDR3nt	CDR3aa
TRBV15	-	TRBJ1-2	-	TGTGCCACTACCCTCCCCGGGGGGCACAACTATGGCTACACCTTC	CATTLPGGHNYGYTF
TRBV15	-	TRBJ1-5	-	TGTGCCACCCACAGAGGCGGGGTCGGCAATCAGCCCCAGCATTTT	CATHRGGVGNQPQHF
TRBV3-1/TRBV3-2	TRBD1	TRBJ2-2	once	TGTGCCAGCAGCCAAGATTACAGGGGTGGTAAGGACACCGGGGAGCTGTTTTTT	CASSQDYRGGKDTGELFF
TRBV6-5	-	TRBJ1-6	-	TGTGCCACCACCGGGATCCTGGGGAATTCACCCCTCCACTTT	CATTGILGNSPLHF
TRBV6-5	-	TRBJ1-1	few	TGTGCCAGCAGTTTAACGGACACTCTGAACACTGAAGCTTTCTTT	CASSLTDTLNTEAFF
TRBV3-1/TRBV3-2	-	TRBJ2-7	once	TGTGCCAGCAGCCAAGTACTAGGAGCATCCTACGAGCAGTACTTC	CASSQVLGASYEQYF
TRBV7-2	TRBD2	TRBJ2-1	-	TGTGCCAGCAGCACCGGGACTAGCGATGGGGATGAGCAGTTCTTC	CASSTGTSDGDEQFF
TRBV7-9	-	TRBJ1-2	-	TGTGCCAGCAGCTTAGTGGGCCTTTCGGACTATGGCTACACCTTC	CASSLVGLSDYGYTF
TRBV7-2	TRBD2	TRBJ2-5	-	TGTGCCAGCAGCCCGGTATCACTAGCGGGGAGGAAGACCCAGTACTTC	CASSPVSLAGRKTQYF
TRBV19	TRBD2	TRBJ2-3	-	TGTGCCAGTACCCCTGGGACTACCCGGAGCACAGATACGCAGTATTTT	CASTPGTTRSTDTQYF
TRBV7-8	-	TRBJ2-3	-	TGTGCCAGCAGCTTAGAACAGCTTAGCACAGATACGCAGTATTTT	CASSLEQLSTDTQYF
TRBV10-1	TRBD2	TRBJ2-3	-	TGCGCCAGCAGTGCGGGAACTAGCGGGTCAGATACGCAGTATTTT	CASSAGTSGSDTQYF
TRBV7-8	-	TRBJ1-4	-	TGTGCCAGCAGCTCCGGGTCTGTAGCAACTAATGAAAAACTGTTTTTT	CASSSGSVATNEKLFF
TRBV2	TRBD1	TRBJ2-7	-	TGTGCCAGCAGCCCCGGGACAGGGACCTACGAGCAGTACTTC	CASSPGTGTYEQYF
TRBV5-1	TRBD1	TRBJ2-1	-	TGCGCCAGCAGCTTGAGGGGACAGGTAGTAAATGAGCAGTTCTTC	CASSLRGQVVNEQFF
TRBV27	-	TRBJ2-1	-	TGTGCCAGCAGTTTACCCGACAATGAGCAGTTCTTC	CASSLPDNEQFF
TRBV7-9	TRBD1	TRBJ2-7	-	TGTGCCAGCAGCGGATGGGACAGGGGACGCCACGAGCAGTACTTC	CASSGWDRGRHEQYF
TRBV4-2	TRBD1	TRBJ1-6	few	TGTGCCAGCAGCCAACAGACAGGGTTCTTGAGTTCACCCCTCCACTTT	CASSQQTGFLSSPLHF
TRBV4-2	TRBD1	TRBJ2-3	-	TGTGCCAGCAGCCATACCGGGACAGGGGGCTCAGATACGCAGTATTTT	CASSHTGTGGSDTQYF
TRBV7-6	TRBD1	TRBJ2-1	-	TGTGCCAGCAGCTTTGGACAGGCCTCCTACAATGAGCAGTTCTTC	CASSFGQASYNEQFF
TRBV6-1	TRBD1	TRBJ1-6	-	TGTGCCAGCAGTGACACAGGGGGTGAGGCTATAGGGAATTCACCCCTCCACTTT	CASSDTGGEAIGNSPLHF
TRBV7-8	-	TRBJ1-5	once	TGTGCCAGCAGCTTACAAGGGACTTATAGCAATCAGCCCCAGCATTTT	CASSLQGTYSNQPQHF
TRBV7-6	TRBD1	TRBJ2-5	-	TGTGCCAGCAGCTTAGAGGGGCCGTGGACAGGTGATAGTGAGACCCAGTACTTC	CASSLEGPWTGDSETQYF
TRBV7-8	-	TRBJ1-4	-	TGTGCCAGCAGCGTAGGGCGACAGCGTAATGAAAAACTGTTTTTT	CASSVGRQRNEKLFF
TRBV30	TRBD2	TRBJ2-5	-	TGTGCCTGGAGTGTACCTAGCGGGGGGCCCCAGTACTTC	CAWSVPSGGPQYF
TRBV6-5	-	TRBJ1-2	-	TGTGCCAGCAGTTTCCGGACACCAACCAACTATGGCTACACCTTC	CASSFRTPTNYGYTF
TRBV11-2	-	TRBJ1-1	-	TGTGCCAGCAGCGAAGGGAGTGAAGCTTTCTTT	CASSEGSEAFF
TRBV29-1	-	TRBJ1-2	-	TGCAGCGCCGCTGACAGAGTCGACTATGGCTACACCTTC	CSAADRVDYGYTF
TRBV28	TRBD2	TRBJ2-3	-	TGTGCCAGCAGCGATCCGACTAGCGGGAGATCAGATACGCAGTATTTT	CASSDPTSGRSDTQYF
TRBV27	-	TRBJ2-1	-	TGTGCCAGCTCGGAGCACGGAAATGAGCAGTTCTTC	CASSEHGNEQFF
TRBV11-2	-	TRBJ2-3	-	TGTGCCAGCAGCCGCAGACAGGACTCCACAGATACGCAGTATTTT	CASSRRQDSTDTQYF
TRBV7-9	TRBD1	TRBJ1-1	-	TGTGCCAGCAGCCAGTCTTACCGGACAGGGGACAGTGAAGCTTTCTTT	CASSQSYRTGDSEAFF
TRBV19	TRBD1	TRBJ1-2	-	TGTGCCAGTAGCCCCGGGACAGGGGATCTAGGTGGCTACACCTTC	CASSPGTGDLGGYTF
TRBV5-4	-	TRBJ1-2	-	TGTGCCAGCAGCTGGGGCTTACAAGGAGCTGGCTACACCTTC	CASSWGLQGAGYTF
TRBV7-9	TRBD1	TRBJ1-1	-	TGTGCCAGCAGCTTATCGACAGGGGGGGACACTGAAGCTTTCTTT	CASSLSTGGDTEAFF
TRBV3-1/TRBV3-2	TRBD2	TRBJ2-5	-	TGTGCCAGCAGCCAAGGACTAGCGGGGCCTGAGACCCAGTACTTC	CASSQGLAGPETQYF
TRBV7-9	TRBD1	TRBJ2-7	-	TGTGCCAGCAGCCCTATCCCTGGGACAGGGACGGGGGAGCAGTACTTC	CASSPIPGTGTGEQYF
TRBV28	-	TRBJ2-1	-	TGTGCCAGCACTATCGCAGGCACCGGGGGAAATGAGCAGTTCTTC	CASTIAGTGGNEQFF
TRBV7-2	TRBD2	TRBJ2-2	-	TGTGCCAGCAGCTCTCGACTAGCGGGGGTTAACACCGGGGAGCTGTTTTTT	CASSSRLAGVNTGELFF
TRBV27	-	TRBJ2-1	-	TGTGCCAGCAGTACCCTCGCGAACAATGAGCAGTTCTTC	CASSTLANNEQFF
TRBV19	-	TRBJ2-7	few	TGTGCCAGGATACCGGGACACGGCGTCCGGGAGCAGTACTTC	CARIPGHGVREQYF
TRBV4-1	-	TRBJ1-2	-	TGCGCCAGCAGCCAAGATCGGGGGGACAACTATGGCTACACCTTC	CASSQDRGDNYGYTF
TRBV7-9	TRBD1	TRBJ1-2	-	TGTGCCAGCAGACCGTCGGAGACAGGGGCCTATGGCTACACCTTC	CASRPSETGAYGYTF
TRBV27	-	TRBJ2-1	-	TGTGCCAGCAGTTCGCCTAACCGAATCGCTGAGCAGTTCTTC	CASSSPNRIAEQFF
TRBV7-9	TRBD2	TRBJ2-3	-	TGTGCCAGCAGCCAGGGCGGGAGTACCCATACGCAGTATTTT	CASSQGGSTHTQYF